Shown below are 5 T cell receptor beta chains from a single sample sequenced in a study of CD8 T cells in ankylosing spondylitis. Via MiXCR, TCRdb re-called the 5' RACE reads, giving one row per CDR3 protein. The sample lists some 250,000 distinct CDR3 sequences; 9.5% to 12% were seen once. The sequenced sample consisted of blood, either unsorted or a sorted T cell fraction (not recorded which). These receptors originate from a male donor with ankylosing spondylitis or in good health (not recorded which).

At least ten counts were recorded for this clonotype. The chain carries TRBV12-3 or TRBV12-4 and TRBJ2-2; TRBD1 aligns across 7 bases. The CDR3 is made up of 16 amino acids. V lost 6 bases and J lost 2; bases outside the gene matches: 9. CDR3 in DNA: TGTGCCAGCAGCCCTCTAAGGGGGCGAAACACCGGGGAGCTGTTTTTT. This sequence encodes CASSPLRGRNTGELFF.

This clonotype was counted a single time. This clone may be a read error of a much larger clone one base away. This chain joins TRBV5-1 and TRBJ1-1, with 9 bases lining up with TRBD1. Germline-derived CDR1 and CDR2 are SGHRS and YFSETQ. V shed 4 bases, J shed 4 bases, and the junction held 8 bases outside the gene matches. This CDR3 has 15 amino acids. In DNA, the CDR3 is TGCGCCAGCAGCACCGGACAGGGGCCGAGCACTGAAGCTTTCTTT. Translated: CASSTGQGPSTEAFF.

At least ten counts were recorded for this clonotype. The chain is built from TRBV6-1 and TRBJ2-3; D is unresolved. Trimming pared 2 bases from V and 2 bases from J, leaving 5 bases between. Germline V lookup: CDR1 MNHNS, CDR2 SASEGT. The CDR3 consists of 13 residues. The CDR3 is CASSEQITDTQYF. CDR3 bases: TGTGCCAGCAGTGAACAGATCACAGATACGCAGTATTTT.

This clonotype was seen repeatedly, ten times or more. As DNA, the CDR3 is TGCGCCAGTCCCGACAGGGAGATCTACGAGCAGTACTTC. It translates to CASPDREIYEQYF. This chain links TRBV5-1 with TRBJ2-7, with TRBD1 identical over 7 bases. Looked up from germline, CDR1 is SGHRS and CDR2 is YFSETQ. The J segment lost 3 bases and the V segment lost 8 bases, leaving 8 bases of the junction unmatched. This CDR3 region has 13 residues.

This chain connects TRBV6-4 to TRBJ2-1; 10 bases match TRBD1. Germline CDR1 MRHNA, CDR2 SNTAGT. This CDR3 spans 15 amino acids. Trimming at V came to 4 bases and at J to 6 bases, leaving 6 bases not matched to a gene. The CDR3 here is CASSGGTGEFNEQFF. In DNA form, the CDR3 reads TGTGCCAGCAGTGGCGGGACAGGGGAGTTCAATGAGCAGTTCTTC.